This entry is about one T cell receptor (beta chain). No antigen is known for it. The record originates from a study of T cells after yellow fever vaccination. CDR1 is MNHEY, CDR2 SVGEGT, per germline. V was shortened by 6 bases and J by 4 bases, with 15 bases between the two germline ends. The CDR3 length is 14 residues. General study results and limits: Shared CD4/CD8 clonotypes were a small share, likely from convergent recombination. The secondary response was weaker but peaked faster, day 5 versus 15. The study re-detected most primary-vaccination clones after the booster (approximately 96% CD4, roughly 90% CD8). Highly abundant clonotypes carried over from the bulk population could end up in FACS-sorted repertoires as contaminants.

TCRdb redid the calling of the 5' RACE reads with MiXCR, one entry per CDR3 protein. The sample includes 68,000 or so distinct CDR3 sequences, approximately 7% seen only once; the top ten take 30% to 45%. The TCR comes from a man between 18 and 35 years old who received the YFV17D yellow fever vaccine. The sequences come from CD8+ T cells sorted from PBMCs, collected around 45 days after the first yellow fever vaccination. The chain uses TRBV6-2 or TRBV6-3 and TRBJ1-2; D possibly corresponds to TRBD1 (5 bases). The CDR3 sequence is CASSFWGGSYGYTF. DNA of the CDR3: TGTGCCAGCAGCTTTTGGGGGGGAAGCTATGGCTACACCTTC.